One sample yielded the 22 T cell receptor beta chains listed below, sequenced in a study of T cells after yellow fever vaccination. Using its own MiXCR run on the 5' RACE reads, TCRdb lists one record per CDR3 protein. The sample records hundreds of thousands of distinct CDR3 sequences, around 10% being singletons. The sequences come from CD4+ T cells sorted from PBMCs, collected 5 days after the yellow fever booster vaccination. The source of these receptors is a man younger than 30 who received the YFV17D yellow fever vaccine.

This clonotype was detected many times. J is TRBJ2-3 and V is TRBV12-3 or TRBV12-4, with a possible D match to TRBD2 (7 bases). The ends were cut back, 6 bases at V and 4 bases at J, with 14 bases in the middle. There are 14 residues in the CDR3. CDR3 bases: TGTGCCAGCAGCCAAGGGGGGGCCGCAGATACGCAGTATTTT. This gives the protein CASSQGGAADTQYF.

This clonotype was detected ten times or more. J is TRBJ2-5 and V is TRBV7-6; weak D call: TRBD1 (7 bases). CDR3 length equals 14 residues. V was cut by 5 bases and J by 5 bases, with 15 bases left in between. Looked up from germline, CDR1 is SGHVS and CDR2 is FNYEAQ. The CDR3 nucleotides read TGTGCCAGCAGCACAAGGACAGGAGGGGAGACCCAGTACTTC. The encoded protein is CASSTRTGGETQYF.

This clonotype was counted a few times. The chain joins TRBV2 to TRBJ2-3, with D maybe TRBD1 (5 bases). Germline values: CDR1 SNHLY, CDR2 FYNNEI. V lost 2 bases to trimming and J lost 6 bases, with 12 bases between them. The CDR3 is made up of 14 amino acids. The CDR3 DNA is TGTGCCAGCAGTGAACAGGGCGGAGCGGATACGCAGTATTTT. Translating it yields CASSEQGGADTQYF.

This clonotype turned up a few times. The V gene is TRBV30, the J gene TRBJ2-1; the D gene is possibly TRBD1 (5 bases). The V gene's germline CDR1 is GTSNPN and CDR2 SVGIG (reference sequence). The CDR3 runs to 15 residues. Between the trimmed V and J ends, which lost 1 base and 0 bases, there was a span of 10 bases. CDR3 bases: TGTGCCTGGAGTGCCGATAGGGGCTCCTACAATGAGCAGTTCTTC. Its translation is CAWSADRGSYNEQFF.

This chain links TRBV12-3 or TRBV12-4 with TRBJ2-2; D possibly matches TRBD1 or TRBD2 (7 bases each). The CDR3 is 16 residues long. Trimming took 2 bases from V and 3 from J, leaving 13 bases between them. CDR3 residues: CASSLSAGGDTGELFF. The CDR3, as DNA: TGTGCCAGCAGTTTAAGCGCAGGGGGGGACACCGGGGAGCTGTTTTTT.

V usage is TRBV12-5 and J usage is TRBJ1-4; 7 bases map to TRBD1. Per germline, CDR1 LGHNT and CDR2 FRNRAP. This CDR3 is built from 14 residues. The V gene end was trimmed by 1 base and the J gene end by 4 bases; junction bases not matched to a gene: 0. As DNA, the CDR3 is TGTGCTAGTGGTTTGGGACAGGGTAATGAAAAACTGTTTTTT. Its translation: CASGLGQGNEKLFF.

This clonotype came up a few times. The chain couples TRBV4-3 to TRBJ1-2; D is unresolved. The CDR3 extends over 13 amino acids. Trimming took off 4 bases at V and 1 base at J, with 7 bases between the two ends. Germline loops: CDR1 LGHNA, CDR2 YSLEER. Here the CDR3 reads CASSRGNNYGYTF. The CDR3 bases are TGCGCCAGCAGCCGTGGGAATAACTATGGCTACACCTTC.

This clonotype occurred once. The chain combines TRBV12-3 or TRBV12-4 with TRBJ2-3; D is tentatively TRBD1 or TRBD2 (5 bases each). The CDR3 runs 15 residues. The ends were cut back, 4 bases at V and 6 bases at J, with 17 bases in the middle. CDR3 loop: CASSSPGTQSDTQYF. The DNA of the CDR3 is TGTGCCAGCAGTTCACCCGGGACCCAATCGGATACGCAGTATTTT.

This clonotype appeared a few times. The J gene is TRBJ2-3, the V gene TRBV2, with D unclear. CDR1 and CDR2 (germline): SNHLY, FYNNEI. V lost 7 bases and J lost 11, with 10 bases in between. CDR3 length equals 10 residues. The CDR3, as DNA: TGTGCCAGCATTTCAAACCGGCAGTATTTT. Encoded protein: CASISNRQYF.

This clonotype has ten or more counts. The CDR3 bases are TGCGCCAGCAGCCAAGAAGCGGACAGGCGAAGATACAATGAGCAGTTCTTC. This codes for CASSQEADRRRYNEQFF. The chain links TRBV4-3 to TRBJ2-1, with 7 nucleotides matching TRBD1. Germline loops: CDR1 LGHNA, CDR2 YSLEER. The CDR3 runs 17 residues. The V segment lost 0 bases and the J segment 4 bases; nucleotides outside the gene matches: 9.

This chain connects TRBV2 to TRBJ2-2; D perhaps matches TRBD2 (6 bases). The CDR3 is 12 amino acids. Trimming stripped 11 bases from V and 4 bases from J, with 11 bases between. CDR1 and CDR2 (germline): SNHLY, FYNNEI. The CDR3 region is CADGTPTGELFF. The CDR3 nucleotides read TGTGCCGACGGGACTCCCACCGGGGAGCTGTTTTTT.

There are a few counts of this clonotype. The J gene is TRBJ2-2, the V gene TRBV6-7; TRBD1 might be the D (6 bases). TRBV6-7 is assigned to the ORF class and has an uncertain function. Trimming left V 0 bases short and J 4 bases short, with 18 bases between. This CDR3 is 18 amino acids long. The CDR3 bases are TGTGCCAGCAGTTACTCCTCTCAGCAGGGGAGATCCACCGGGGAGCTGTTTTTT. Protein product: CASSYSSQQGRSTGELFF.

This clonotype occurred a few times. J is TRBJ2-3 and V is TRBV27; weak D call: TRBD2 (6 bases). The ends were cut back, 7 bases at V and 2 bases at J, with 13 bases in the middle. Germline CDR1 reads MNHEY; CDR2 reads SMNVEV (reference sequence). This CDR3 region has 14 residues. The CDR3 bases are TGTGCCAGCACTACGACTAGGAACACAGATACGCAGTATTTT. Translating it yields CASTTTRNTDTQYF.

In its sample, this clonotype was seen a few times. V is TRBV7-2 and J is TRBJ2-1, with TRBD2 identical over 12 bases. Trimming removed 7 bases from V and 9 bases from J; junction bases left unmatched: 13. CDR1 is SGHTA and CDR2 is FQGNSA in the germline V gene. The CDR3 contains 16 residues. CDR3 amino acids: CASTIRSSGGVVEQFF. Written as DNA, the CDR3 is TGTGCCAGCACCATAAGGTCTAGCGGGGGGGTGGTTGAGCAGTTCTTC.

The chain combines TRBV20-1 with TRBJ1-5, with D maybe TRBD1 (6 bases). The CDR3 consists of 12 residues. Trimming pared 5 bases from V and 2 bases from J, leaving 7 bases between. Germline V gives CDR1 DFQATT, CDR2 SNEGSKA (reference sequence). The CDR3 loop is CSARQGNQPQHF. In DNA, the CDR3 is TGCAGTGCTCGACAGGGCAATCAGCCCCAGCATTTT.

The chain joins TRBV12-3 or TRBV12-4 to TRBJ2-3; possible D gene TRBD1, 6 bases. Trimming left V 8 bases short and J 0 bases short, with 18 bases between. CDR3 length: 16 residues. CDR3 in amino acids: CASSPAGQFSTDTQYF. CDR3 in DNA: TGTGCCAGCTCCCCCGCCGGACAGTTTAGCACAGATACGCAGTATTTT.

This chain uses TRBV7-2 with TRBJ2-5, with 7 nucleotides matching TRBD1. This CDR3 has 15 residues. The junction had 7 bases not matched to a gene; V was cut back by 6 bases and J by 0 bases. Germline loops: CDR1 SGHTA, CDR2 FQGNSA. Here the CDR3 DNA reads TGTGCCAGCAGGGCCTGGGACAGCGACCAAGAGACCCAGTACTTC. Translation: CASRAWDSDQETQYF.

This clonotype was detected a few times. This chain links TRBV9 with TRBJ2-2; D call uncertain. Trimming removed 4 bases from V and 8 bases from J, with 9 bases in between. The length of the CDR3 is 12 residues. Germline lookup yields CDR1 SGDLS and CDR2 YYNGEE. The CDR3 sequence is CASSKYIGELFF. In nucleotides, the CDR3 is TGTGCCAGCAGCAAATACATTGGGGAGCTGTTTTTT.

This clonotype was detected ten times or more. The V and J genes are TRBV7-2 and TRBJ2-2; D not resolved. CDR1 SGHTA and CDR2 FQGNSA come from the germline V gene. The CDR3 is 15 residues long. V shed 3 bases and J shed 0 bases, with 8 bases lying between them. The CDR3 nucleotides read TGTGCCAGCAGCTTTTCCAGGTCGAACACCGGGGAGCTGTTTTTT. It specifies CASSFSRSNTGELFF.

This chain connects TRBV6-2 or TRBV6-3 to TRBJ2-3; 9 bases agree with TRBD2. The CDR3 extends over 16 amino acids. The germline V gene encodes CDR1 MNHEY and CDR2 SVGEGT. V was clipped by 8 bases and J by 4 bases; unmatched bases: 13. The CDR3 is CASGEAGGPYPDTQYF. The DNA of the CDR3 is TGTGCCAGCGGGGAGGCGGGGGGGCCGTACCCAGATACGCAGTATTTT.

This sequence joins TRBV9 and TRBJ2-5; D gene uncertain. CDR1 and CDR2 from the germline V gene are SGDLS and YYNGEE. The CDR3 contains 14 residues. The V end lost 4 bases, the J end lost 3 bases, and 13 bases lay between the germline ends. The CDR3 is CASSPTVAKETQYF. CDR3 in DNA: TGTGCCAGCAGCCCCACAGTGGCTAAAGAGACCCAGTACTTC.

This clonotype has ten or more counts. The V gene is TRBV5-1, the J gene TRBJ1-1; 7 nucleotides match TRBD1. V lost 0 bases, J lost 4 bases, and 3 bases stayed unmatched. Germline-derived CDR1 and CDR2 are SGHRS and YFSETQ. CDR3 length: 14 residues. CDR3 loop: CASSLGGGGTEAFF. The CDR3 nucleotides read TGCGCCAGCAGCTTGGGAGGGGGCGGCACTGAAGCTTTCTTT.